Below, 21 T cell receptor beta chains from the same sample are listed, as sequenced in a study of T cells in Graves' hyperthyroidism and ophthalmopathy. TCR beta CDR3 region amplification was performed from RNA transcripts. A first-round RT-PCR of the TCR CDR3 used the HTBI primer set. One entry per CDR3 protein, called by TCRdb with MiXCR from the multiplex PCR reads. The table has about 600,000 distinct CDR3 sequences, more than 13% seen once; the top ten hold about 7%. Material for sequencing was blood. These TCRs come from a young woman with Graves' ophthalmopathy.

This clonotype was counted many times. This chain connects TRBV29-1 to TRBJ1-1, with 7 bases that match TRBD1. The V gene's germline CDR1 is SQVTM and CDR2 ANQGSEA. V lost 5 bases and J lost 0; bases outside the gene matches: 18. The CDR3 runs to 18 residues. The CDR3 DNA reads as TGCAGCGTTAGGGCCCAGGCCGAGAACAGGGGATTGAACACTGAAGCTTTCTTT. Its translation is CSVRAQAENRGLNTEAFF. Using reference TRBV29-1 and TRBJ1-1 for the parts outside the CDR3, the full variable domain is SAVISQKPSRDICQRGTSLTIQCQVDSQVTMMFWYRQQPGQSLTLIATANQGSEATYESGFVIDKFPISRPNLTFSTLTVSNMSPEDSSIYLCSVRAQAENRGLNTEAFFGQGTRLTVV.

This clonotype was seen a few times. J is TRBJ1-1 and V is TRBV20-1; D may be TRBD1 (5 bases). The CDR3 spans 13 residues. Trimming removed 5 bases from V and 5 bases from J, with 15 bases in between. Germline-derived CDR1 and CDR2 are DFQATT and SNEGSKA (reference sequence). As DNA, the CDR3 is TGCAGTGCTTTTTACAGGCCTGGGACTGAAGCTTTCTTT. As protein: CSAFYRPGTEAFF.

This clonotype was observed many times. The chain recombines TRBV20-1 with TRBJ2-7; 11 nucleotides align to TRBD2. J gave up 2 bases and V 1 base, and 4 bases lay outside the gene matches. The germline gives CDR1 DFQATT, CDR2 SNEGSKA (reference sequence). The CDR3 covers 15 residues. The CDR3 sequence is CSARGLLAGAYEQYF. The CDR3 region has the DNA TGCAGTGCTAGAGGACTACTAGCGGGAGCCTACGAGCAGTACTTC.

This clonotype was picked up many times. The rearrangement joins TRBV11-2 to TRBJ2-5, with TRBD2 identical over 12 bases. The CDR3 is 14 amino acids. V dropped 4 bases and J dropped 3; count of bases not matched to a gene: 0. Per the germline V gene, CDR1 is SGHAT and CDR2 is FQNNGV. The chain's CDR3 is CASSWTSGKETQYF. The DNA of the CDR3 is TGTGCCAGCAGCTGGACTAGCGGGAAAGAGACCCAGTACTTC.

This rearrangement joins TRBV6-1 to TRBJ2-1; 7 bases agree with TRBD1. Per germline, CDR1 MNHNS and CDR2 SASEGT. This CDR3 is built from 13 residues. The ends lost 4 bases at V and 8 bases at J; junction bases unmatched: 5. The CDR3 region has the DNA TGTGCCAGCAGTGGGACAGGCTTCGATGAGCAGTTCTTC. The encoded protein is CASSGTGFDEQFF.

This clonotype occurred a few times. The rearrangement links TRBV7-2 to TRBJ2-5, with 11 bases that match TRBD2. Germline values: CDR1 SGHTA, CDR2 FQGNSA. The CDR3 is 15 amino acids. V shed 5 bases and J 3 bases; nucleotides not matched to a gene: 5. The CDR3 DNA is TGTGCCAGCAGCCCCGGGACTAGCGGCGAAGAGACCCAGTACTTC. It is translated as CASSPGTSGEETQYF. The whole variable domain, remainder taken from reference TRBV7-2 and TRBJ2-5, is GAGVSQSPSNKVTEKGKDVELRCDPISGHTALYWYRQSLGQGLEFLIYFQGNSAPDKSGLPSDRFSAERTGGSVSTLTIQRTQQEDSAVYLCASSPGTSGEETQYFGPGTRLLVL.

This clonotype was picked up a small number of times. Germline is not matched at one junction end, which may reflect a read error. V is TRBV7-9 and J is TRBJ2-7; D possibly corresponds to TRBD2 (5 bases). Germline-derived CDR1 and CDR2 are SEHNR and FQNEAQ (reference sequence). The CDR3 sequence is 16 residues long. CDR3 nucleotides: TGTGCCAGCATCGAAGTTGGATTAATGATCGCCGGACTGAGAGACTTC. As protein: CASIEVGLMIAGLRDF.

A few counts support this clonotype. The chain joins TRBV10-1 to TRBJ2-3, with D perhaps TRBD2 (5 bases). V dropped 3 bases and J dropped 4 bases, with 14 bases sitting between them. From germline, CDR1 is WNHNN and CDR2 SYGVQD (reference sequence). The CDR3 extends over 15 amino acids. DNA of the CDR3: TGCGCCAGCAGTGATCCGGAAGGACTTTCAGATACGCAGTATTTT. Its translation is CASSDPEGLSDTQYF.

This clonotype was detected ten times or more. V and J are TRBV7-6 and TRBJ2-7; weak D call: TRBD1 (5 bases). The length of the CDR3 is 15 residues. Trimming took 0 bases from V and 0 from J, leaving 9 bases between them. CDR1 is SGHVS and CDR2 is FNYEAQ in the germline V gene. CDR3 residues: CASSLAAGISYEQYF. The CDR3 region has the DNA TGTGCCAGCAGCTTAGCTGCAGGGATCTCCTACGAGCAGTACTTC.

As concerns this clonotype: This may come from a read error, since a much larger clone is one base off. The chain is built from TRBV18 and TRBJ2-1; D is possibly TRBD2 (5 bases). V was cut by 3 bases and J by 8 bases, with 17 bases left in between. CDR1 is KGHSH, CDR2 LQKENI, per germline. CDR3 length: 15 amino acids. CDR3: CASSPPLRGSDEQFF. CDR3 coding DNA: TGTGCCAGCTCACCGCCCCTTCGAGGGAGCGATGAGCAGTTCTTC.

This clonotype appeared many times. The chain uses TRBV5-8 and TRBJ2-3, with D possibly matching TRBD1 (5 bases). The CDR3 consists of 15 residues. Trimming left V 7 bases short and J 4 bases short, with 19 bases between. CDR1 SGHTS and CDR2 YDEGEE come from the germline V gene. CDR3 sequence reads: CASGLGQGMADTQYF. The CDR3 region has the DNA TGTGCCAGCGGGTTAGGGCAGGGAATGGCAGATACGCAGTATTTT.

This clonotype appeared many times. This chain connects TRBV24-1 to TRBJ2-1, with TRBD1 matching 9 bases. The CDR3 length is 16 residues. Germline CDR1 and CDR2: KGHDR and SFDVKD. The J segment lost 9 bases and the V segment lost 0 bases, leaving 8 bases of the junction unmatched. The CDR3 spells CATSDLQGQGTPEQFF. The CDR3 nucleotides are TGTGCCACCAGTGATTTGCAAGGACAGGGGACCCCTGAGCAGTTCTTC.

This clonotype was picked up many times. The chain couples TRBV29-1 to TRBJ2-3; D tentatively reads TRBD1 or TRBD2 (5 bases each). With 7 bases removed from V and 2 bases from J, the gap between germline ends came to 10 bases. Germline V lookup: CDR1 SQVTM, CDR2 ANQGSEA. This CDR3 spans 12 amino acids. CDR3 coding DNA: TGCAGCGCCGGGACCTACACAGATACGCAGTATTTT. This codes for CSAGTYTDTQYF.

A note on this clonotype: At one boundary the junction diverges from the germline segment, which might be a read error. CDR3 amino acids: CANSEMTSGEQFF. As DNA, the CDR3 is TGTGCCAACAGTGAAATGACTAGCGGTGAGCAGTTCTTC. The chain couples TRBV6-4 to TRBJ2-1; the match to TRBD2 covers 9 bases. Germline V lookup: CDR1 MRHNA, CDR2 SNTAGT. The CDR3 is 13 residues long.

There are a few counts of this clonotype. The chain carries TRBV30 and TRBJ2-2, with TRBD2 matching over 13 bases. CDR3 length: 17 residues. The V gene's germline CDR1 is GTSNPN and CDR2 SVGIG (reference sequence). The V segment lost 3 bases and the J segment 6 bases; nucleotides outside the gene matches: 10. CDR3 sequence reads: CAWSASIGLAGAGELFF. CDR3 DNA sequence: TGTGCCTGGAGCGCTAGCATAGGACTAGCGGGAGCCGGGGAGCTGTTTTTT.

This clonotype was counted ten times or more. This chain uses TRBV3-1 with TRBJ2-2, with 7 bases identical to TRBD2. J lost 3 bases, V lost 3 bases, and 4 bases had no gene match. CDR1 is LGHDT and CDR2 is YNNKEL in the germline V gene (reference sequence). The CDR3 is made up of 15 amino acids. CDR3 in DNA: TGTGCCAGCAGCCACGGCGGGAGAGACACCGGGGAGCTGTTTTTT. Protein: CASSHGGRDTGELFF.

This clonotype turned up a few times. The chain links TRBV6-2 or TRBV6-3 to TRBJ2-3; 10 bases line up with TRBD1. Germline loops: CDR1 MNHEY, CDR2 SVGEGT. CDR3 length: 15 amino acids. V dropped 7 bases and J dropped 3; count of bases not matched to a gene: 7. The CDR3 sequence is CASTRGQGNTDTQYF. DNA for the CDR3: TGTGCCAGCACCCGGGGACAGGGGAATACAGATACGCAGTATTTT.

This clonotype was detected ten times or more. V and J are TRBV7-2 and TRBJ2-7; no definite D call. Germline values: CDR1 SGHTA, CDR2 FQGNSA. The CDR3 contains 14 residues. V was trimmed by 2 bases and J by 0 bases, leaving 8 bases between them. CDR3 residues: CASSLFGPSYEQYF. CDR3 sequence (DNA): TGTGCCAGCAGCTTATTCGGGCCCTCCTACGAGCAGTACTTC. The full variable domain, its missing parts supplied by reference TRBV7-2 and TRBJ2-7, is GAGVSQSPSNKVTEKGKDVELRCDPISGHTALYWYRQSLGQGLEFLIYFQGNSAPDKSGLPSDRFSAERTGGSVSTLTIQRTQQEDSAVYLCASSLFGPSYEQYFGPGTRLTVT.

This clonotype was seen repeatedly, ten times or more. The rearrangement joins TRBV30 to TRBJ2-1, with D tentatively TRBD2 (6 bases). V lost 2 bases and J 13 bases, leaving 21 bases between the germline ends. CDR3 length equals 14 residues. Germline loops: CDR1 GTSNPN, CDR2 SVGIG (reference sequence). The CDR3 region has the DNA TGTGCCTGGAGTCCGGGACTGGCGGGCGGGAATCAGTTCTTC. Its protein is CAWSPGLAGGNQFF.

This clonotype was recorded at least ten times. As DNA, the CDR3 is TGTGCCAGCAGCTTAGGGTACAGTAGCTCCTACGAGCAGTACTTC. Amino acid sequence: CASSLGYSSSYEQYF. The J gene is TRBJ2-7, the V gene TRBV11-2; no clear D. V gave up 1 base and J gave up 0 bases, with 10 bases separating them. CDR3 length equals 15 residues. The germline CDR1 and CDR2 sequences are SGHAT and FQNNGV.

The DNA for the CDR3 is TGTGCCAGCAGCTTAGGGGACAGGGACCTCTCTAACTATGGCTACACCTTC. Amino acid sequence: CASSLGDRDLSNYGYTF. The chain carries TRBV13 and TRBJ1-2; 8 bases fit TRBD1. Germline V gene sequence: CDR1 PRHDT, CDR2 FYEKMQ (reference sequence). With V trimmed by 0 bases and J by 0 bases, 6 bases remained unmatched. CDR3 size: 17 residues.